This T cell receptor beta chain is drawn from a study of identifying expanded T cells in peripheral blood. This clone was picked up a small number of times. Profiled with immunoSEQ multiplex PCR; TCRdb holds only in-frame clones, not every one. The table has under 95,000 clones, about 91% seen once. This CDR3 is 15 amino acids long. V was cut by 2 bases and J by 0 bases, with 11 bases left in between. The germline V gene has CDR1 MGHRA and CDR2 YSYEKL. Material: blood. The TCR was taken from a person between 18 and 70 years old in good health. The chain uses TRBV4-1 and TRBJ2-7, with D possibly being TRBD2 (6 bases). The chain's CDR3 is CASSQRDSLSYEQYF. DNA for the CDR3: TGCGCCAGCAGCCAACGGGACTCCCTCTCCTACGAGCAGTACTTC.